The present T cell receptor (beta chain) was sequenced within a study of blood T cell repertoires in COVID-19. The germline V and J ends were trimmed by 7 bases and 8 bases, with 17 bases remaining between them. This CDR3 is 13 amino acids long. Germline values: CDR1 GTSNPN, CDR2 SVGIG (reference sequence). The study recruited people aged roughly 18 to 95 years across more than 20 US areas. Someone with COVID-19 had been met by exposed participants within 2 weeks before study entry. Produced via immunoSEQ multiplex PCR; TCRdb's table is partial and in-frame only. This sample yields almost 350,000 clones, of which 88% are seen a single time; 1% belongs to the top ten.

This sequence joins TRBV30 and TRBJ1-4, with D possibly TRBD1 on 5 matching bases. The sequenced sample was PBMCs or T cells enriched from blood (not recorded which). This TCR was recovered from a woman in her twenties or thirties who had been exposed to COVID-19. CDR3 DNA sequence: TGTGCCTCGACGGGGGTCAAAGGGGAAAAACTGTTTTTT. Translated: CASTGVKGEKLFF.